This TCR beta chain came from a study of CD4 T cells in relation to SARS-CoV-2 and coronaviruses. Background on the study: PBMCs were cultured with antigen for nine to ten days before TCR beta sequencing. Notes on the study in general: Approximately 65% of donors had memory CD4+ clonotypes crossrecognizing SARS-CoV-2 and common cold coronavirus spike.

Survey-level TCR-beta sequencing used DNA from CEF-cultured naive and memory CD4+ T cells. The repertoire was sequenced with immunoSEQ multiplex PCR; TCRdb's copy has only in-frame clones and lacks some. The sample has about 39,000 clones; about four fifths are singletons. With regard to this clone: The antigen is not known.

Trimming removed 3 bases from V and 4 bases from J, with 13 bases in between. Germline V gene lookup returns CDR1 ENHRY and CDR2 SYGVKD. The CDR3 consists of 15 residues. Sorted naive or memory CD4+ cells met CEF peptides for roughly ten days. The sequence derives from an adult with COVID-19. The V and J genes are TRBV10-3 and TRBJ2-1, with unresolved D. The specimen was naive CD4+ T cells from PBMCs, cultured in vitro. Sample subset: naive CD4+ T cells isolated by negative enrichment. CDR3 amino acids: CAISDPTNTYNEQFF. The CDR3 DNA follows: TGTGCCATCAGTGACCCCACTAATACTTACAATGAGCAGTTCTTC.